Shown below are 16 T cell receptor beta chains from a single sample sequenced in a study of vaccination and CD4 T cells after COVID-19. These receptors lack a known antigen. Regarding treatment: approximately nine-day PBMC culture with coronavirus spike peptide pools or control peptides (ViraFEST assay). Sequence data for DNA of cultured CD4+ T cells were generated by the Oncomine TCR Beta short-read assay. TCRdb re-called the PCR reads through MiXCR, storing one row per CDR3 protein. Of about 10,000 distinct CDR3 sequences listed, 55% to 75% are singletons. Input material: CD4+ T cells from blood, cultured in vitro. These receptor sequences come from a human donor who had recovered from COVID-19.

J is TRBJ2-1 and V is TRBV6-1; D is possibly TRBD2 (5 bases). The length of the CDR3 is 14 residues. Germline CDR1 MNHNS, CDR2 SASEGT. Trimming stripped 2 bases from V and 3 bases from J, with 8 bases between. CDR3 protein: CASSEITSYNEQFF. CDR3 DNA sequence: TGTGCCAGCAGTGAAATTACTAGCTACAATGAGCAGTTCTTC.

The chain joins TRBV7-9 to TRBJ1-2, with TRBD1 identical over 10 bases. The CDR3 runs to 15 residues. Germline loops: CDR1 SEHNR, CDR2 FQNEAQ (reference sequence). Trimming took 5 bases from V and 4 from J; bases not matched to a gene: 7. CDR3 in amino acids: CASSPGQGRFYGYTF. As DNA, the CDR3 is TGTGCCAGCAGCCCGGGACAGGGGAGGTTCTATGGCTACACCTTC.

The chain recombines TRBV11-3 with TRBJ2-7; D remains unclear. In germline, CDR1 is SGHNT, CDR2 YENEEA. The V end lost 3 bases, the J end lost 7 bases, and 16 bases lay between the germline ends. This CDR3 is built from 14 residues. The DNA of the CDR3 is TGTGCCAGCAGCTTCGGTGGGCTTGACGAAGAGCAGTACTTC. Protein: CASSFGGLDEEQYF.

CDR3: CAITGQGRDYGYTF. CDR3 coding DNA: TGTGCCATCACCGGACAGGGAAGGGACTATGGCTACACCTTC. The chain employs TRBV11-3 and TRBJ1-2; 8 bases agree with TRBD1. With 10 bases clipped from V and 3 bases from J, the junction kept 10 bases outside the gene matches. The CDR3 has 14 residues. Germline assignment: CDR1 SGHNT and CDR2 YENEEA.

The chain combines TRBV6-1 with TRBJ1-2; D remains ambiguous. This CDR3 is built from 10 residues. V lost 1 base and J lost 7, with 1 base in between. Germline CDR1 is MNHNS and CDR2 is SASEGT. DNA for the CDR3: TGTGCCAGCAGTGAAGTTGGCTACACCTTC. Residues: CASSEVGYTF.

This clonotype was seen a few times. V gene TRBV20-1 combines with J gene TRBJ1-1; 10 bases align to TRBD1. The V and J ends lost 6 bases and 6 bases, in that order; junction bases with no gene match: 7. Germline CDR1 reads DFQATT; CDR2 reads SNEGSKA (reference sequence). There are 13 residues in the CDR3. CDR3 sequence reads: CSASATGGSEAFF. CDR3 nucleotides: TGCAGTGCAAGCGCGACAGGGGGCTCTGAAGCTTTCTTT.

The V and J genes are TRBV20-1 and TRBJ2-5; 9 nucleotides agree with TRBD1. After removal of 0 bases from V and 5 bases from J, the junction contained 7 bases not matched to a gene. The CDR3 has 15 amino acids. Looked up from germline, CDR1 is DFQATT and CDR2 is SNEGSKA (reference sequence). CDR3 in DNA: TGCAGTGCTAGAGATCTACAGGGGGCGGGGGAGACCCAGTACTTC. As protein: CSARDLQGAGETQYF.

This clonotype came up a few times. The V call is TRBV2, the J call TRBJ2-5, with a possible D match to TRBD2 (5 bases). V was cut by 5 bases and J by 2 bases, with 9 bases left in between. The CDR3 is 13 amino acids. CDR1 and CDR2 from the germline V gene are SNHLY and FYNNEI. The CDR3 protein is CASSRERQETQYF. DNA for the CDR3: TGTGCCAGCAGTAGGGAGCGACAAGAGACCCAGTACTTC.

In nucleotides, the CDR3 is TGTGCCAGCAGTGCTCGGACAGGGAGTGTAGAGACCCAGTACTTC. It specifies CASSARTGSVETQYF. This rearrangement joins TRBV2 to TRBJ2-5; 8 bases agree with TRBD1. The CDR3 has 15 residues. Germline loops: CDR1 SNHLY, CDR2 FYNNEI. Trimming took 4 bases from V and 4 from J; bases not matched to a gene: 8.

This clonotype was seen more than once but under ten times. The chain links TRBV24-1 to TRBJ1-4; D is ambiguous. The germline V gene encodes CDR1 KGHDR and CDR2 SFDVKD. The CDR3 contains 13 residues. Trimming took 5 bases from V and 8 from J, leaving 11 bases between them. The CDR3, as DNA: TGTGCCACCAGTGGGCCTTTGGGGGAAAAACTGTTTTTT. It encodes CATSGPLGEKLFF.

The V gene is TRBV6-1, the J gene TRBJ2-1; D might be TRBD1 (6 bases). The assigned J gene may be wrong: the sequence end matches TRBJ2-7 better. This CDR3 spans 13 amino acids. CDR1 is MNHNS and CDR2 is SASEGT in the germline V gene. The CDR3 sequence: CASRDPQGFGQYF. The CDR3 bases are TGTGCCAGCAGGGACCCACAGGGTTTCGGGCAGTACTTC.

The chain links TRBV11-2 to TRBJ2-3, with TRBD2 matching over 7 bases. This CDR3 comprises 13 residues. Germline values: CDR1 SGHAT, CDR2 FQNNGV. J was trimmed by 1 base and V by 6 bases; bases with no gene match: 1. The CDR3 loop is CASSLAGTDTQYF. Here the CDR3 DNA reads TGTGCCAGCAGTCTAGCGGGCACAGATACGCAGTATTTT.

The V and J genes are TRBV6-5 and TRBJ2-2; D is ambiguous. Germline assignment: CDR1 MNHEY and CDR2 SVGAGI. Trimming took 4 bases from V and 5 from J, leaving 8 bases between them. This CDR3 is built from 13 residues. The CDR3 DNA is TGTGCCAGCAGTTCCGGACGAACCGGGGAGCTGTTTTTT. It codes for CASSSGRTGELFF.

This clonotype is large by share. CDR3 DNA: TGTGCCAGCAGTGAAGGCAGGGATGGGGGAAAACTGTTTTTT. Translation: CASSEGRDGGKLFF. J is TRBJ1-4 and V is TRBV2, with a weak D call TRBD1 (5 bases). V was pared by 1 base and J by 10 bases, with 13 bases between. Per germline, CDR1 SNHLY and CDR2 FYNNEI. The CDR3 spans 14 residues. The full variable domain, rest sourced from reference TRBV2 and TRBJ1-4, is EPEVTQTPSHQVTQMGQEVILRCVPISNHLYFYWYRQILGQKVEFLVSFYNNEISEKSEIFDDQFSVERPDGSNFTLKIRSTKLEDSAMYFCASSEGRDGGKLFFGSGTQLSVL.

This chain links TRBV20-1 with TRBJ2-7, with D possibly called TRBD1 or TRBD2 (5 bases each). The CDR3 runs to 14 residues. The germline V gene has CDR1 DFQATT and CDR2 SNEGSKA (reference sequence). Deletions cut 6 bases from V and 0 bases from J, with 15 bases between. The chain's CDR3 is CSAPRDASSYEQYF. The CDR3 region has the DNA TGCAGTGCGCCCCGGGACGCCAGCTCCTACGAGCAGTACTTC.

This clonotype was detected only a few times. The chain recombines TRBV6-2 or TRBV6-3 with TRBJ2-2; D is undetermined. The CDR3 runs to 13 residues. The germline V gene encodes CDR1 MNHEY and CDR2 SVGEGT. Trimming stripped 3 bases from V and 5 bases from J, with 7 bases between. The CDR3 DNA sequence: TGTGCCAGCAGTTATTTAAGTACCGGGGAGCTGTTTTTT. This translates into CASSYLSTGELFF.